The clone carrying this T cell receptor beta chain appeared many times. The germline gives CDR1 MGHRA, CDR2 YSYEKL. This CDR3 is built from 16 residues. Trimming left V 0 bases short and J 0 bases short, with 11 bases between. TCRdb called the RT-PCR reads again in MiXCR, with one record for every CDR3 protein. This sample carries approximately 720,000 distinct CDR3 sequences, approximately 14% of them seen once, and the ten largest clones take roughly 3.9%. The sample taken for sequencing was memory CD4+ T cells from blood. This sequence joins TRBV4-1 and TRBJ1-1; D possibly corresponds to TRBD1 (5 bases). This TCR was sampled from a female donor in good health, serving as a healthy control. This CDR3 reads CASSQDRGVMNTEAFF. In DNA, the CDR3 is TGCGCCAGCAGCCAAGATCGGGGGGTGATGAACACTGAAGCTTTCTTT.